The 20 T cell receptor beta chains presented below share a single source sample, sequenced in a study of blood T cell repertoires in COVID-19. Generated by immunoSEQ multiplex PCR, the TCRdb table keeps only in-frame clones and is missing some. The data hold approximately 180,000 clones, with approximately 90% observed a single time. Material for sequencing was peripheral blood. The receptor source for this set is a woman aged 45 to 65 with acute or convalescent COVID-19.

The chain employs TRBV10-3 and TRBJ1-6, with 7 bases aligning to TRBD1. Losses at the gene ends were 5 bases for V and 2 bases for J; bases not matched to a gene: 3. This CDR3 contains 15 residues. The germline V gene has CDR1 ENHRY and CDR2 SYGVKD. The CDR3 region is CAISFDRAYNSPLHF. The CDR3 DNA reads as TGTGCCATCAGTTTTGACAGGGCCTATAATTCACCCCTCCACTTT.

This clone was recorded once. This rearrangement joins TRBV5-6 to TRBJ2-7; a weak D match, TRBD1 (6 bases). CDR3 length equals 14 residues. The V and J ends lost 2 bases and 3 bases respectively, with 12 bases between them. Germline-derived CDR1 and CDR2 are SGHDT and YYEEEE. CDR3 region: CASSFLRDNYEQYF. CDR3 DNA sequence: TGTGCCAGCAGCTTCCTCCGGGACAACTACGAGCAGTACTTC. Variable domain in full (rest from reference TRBV5-6 and TRBJ2-7): DAGVTQSPTHLIKTRGQQVTLRCSPKSGHDTVSWYQQALGQGPQFIFQYYEEEERQRGNFPDRFSGHQFPNYSSELNVNALLLGDSALYLCASSFLRDNYEQYFGPGTRLTVT.

The rearrangement links TRBV12-3 or TRBV12-4 to TRBJ1-2; D not resolved. V lost 2 bases and J lost 8, with 6 bases in between. This CDR3 region has 11 residues. The CDR3 reads CASSLFPGYTF. CDR3 in DNA: TGTGCCAGCAGTTTATTCCCGGGCTACACCTTC.

The chain uses TRBV10-3 and TRBJ2-7, with TRBD1 matching over 8 bases. Germline V gene lookup returns CDR1 ENHRY and CDR2 SYGVKD. V was clipped by 6 bases and J by 4 bases; unmatched bases: 8. This CDR3 region has 14 residues. The CDR3 here is CAIRPGQVGYEQYF. The CDR3 DNA follows: TGTGCCATCAGACCGGGACAGGTTGGTTACGAGCAGTACTTC.

This chain links TRBV19 with TRBJ1-5; 7 bases agree with TRBD1. Trimming took 7 bases from V and 2 from J; bases not matched to a gene: 8. The CDR3 has 15 amino acids. Germline V lookup: CDR1 LNHDA, CDR2 SQIVND (reference sequence). CDR3 in amino acids: CASNNRGGGNQPQHF. CDR3 DNA: TGTGCCAGTAATAACAGGGGAGGTGGCAATCAGCCCCAGCATTTT.

The gene calls are TRBV10-3 and TRBJ2-7, with D tentatively TRBD2 (5 bases). The germline V and J ends were trimmed by 5 bases and 3 bases, with 8 bases remaining between them. Germline CDR1 is ENHRY and CDR2 is SYGVKD. CDR3 length: 12 residues. The CDR3, as DNA: TGTGCCATCAGTCCGGGGAACTACGAGCAGTACTTC. Encoded protein: CAISPGNYEQYF.

V usage is TRBV27 and J usage is TRBJ1-6, with D possibly matching TRBD1 (5 bases). Germline V gene lookup returns CDR1 MNHEY and CDR2 SMNVEV (reference sequence). The CDR3 length is 15 residues. The V end lost 4 bases, the J end lost 6 bases, and 13 bases lay between the germline ends. The CDR3 DNA follows: TGTGCCAGCAGTTGGGATGGGGCAGTTAATTCACCCCTCCACTTT. This encodes CASSWDGAVNSPLHF.

The CDR3 protein is CASRRDRGCRDTQYF. The CDR3 DNA sequence: TGTGCCAGCAGGCGGGACAGGGGTTGCAGAGATACGCAGTATTTT. The chain employs TRBV3-1 (or the pseudogene TRBV3-2) and TRBJ2-3, with 10 bases identical to TRBD1. Germline lookup yields CDR1 LGHDT and CDR2 YNNKEL (reference sequence). CDR3 length: 15 amino acids. V lost 6 bases to trimming and J lost 5 bases; unmatched junction nucleotides: 8.

V gene TRBV18 combines with J gene TRBJ1-2, with D unclear. Germline CDR1 KGHSH, CDR2 LQKENI. Trimming stripped 1 base from V and 8 bases from J, with 5 bases between. The CDR3 totals 11 residues. CDR3 residues: CASSPREGYTF. The CDR3, as DNA: TGTGCCAGCTCACCACGAGAGGGCTACACCTTC.

V usage is TRBV25-1 and J usage is TRBJ2-1; 11 nucleotides match TRBD2. The trim removed 6 bases at V and 6 bases at J, leaving 4 bases unmatched. The CDR3 runs 14 residues. CDR1 is MGHDK and CDR2 is SYGVNS in the germline V gene. The CDR3 protein is CASSMGLAVNEQFF. Written as DNA, the CDR3 is TGTGCCAGCAGCATGGGACTAGCGGTCAATGAGCAGTTCTTC.

This chain links TRBV5-1 with TRBJ1-6; a possible D gene is TRBD1 (6 bases). CDR3 length: 14 residues. V lost 4 bases to trimming and J lost 7 bases, with 12 bases between them. Germline V gene data show CDR1 as SGHRS and CDR2 as YFSETQ. CDR3 sequence: CASSPTGLNSPLHF. The CDR3 DNA is TGCGCCAGCAGCCCTACAGGGTTAAATTCACCCCTCCACTTT.

Turning to this clone: A junction boundary mismatches the germline segment, possibly from a read error. The genes are TRBV5-1 and TRBJ2-5, with 13 bases lining up with TRBD2. CDR3 size: 16 residues. CDR1 and CDR2 from the germline V gene are SGHRS and YFSETQ. CDR3 residues: CARSLGGTSGVETQYF. CDR3 nucleotides: TGCGCCCGCAGCTTGGGGGGGACTAGCGGGGTAGAGACCCAGTACTTC.

The chain uses TRBV21-1 and TRBJ1-1. TRBV21-1 constitutes a pseudogene. This CDR3 is 16 amino acids long. This CDR3 reads CASSKAIDFGNTEAFF. As DNA, the CDR3 is TGTGCCAGCAGCAAAGCCATAGATTTCGGGAACACTGAAGCTTTCTTT.

V and J are TRBV7-2 and TRBJ2-1, with 8 bases that match TRBD2. V dropped 4 bases and J dropped 4; count of bases not matched to a gene: 3. Germline CDR1 SGHTA, CDR2 FQGNSA. The CDR3 extends over 14 amino acids. CDR3 bases: TGTGCCAGCAGCTCCAGCGGGGGTTACAATGAGCAGTTCTTC. It specifies CASSSSGGYNEQFF.

The chain joins TRBV7-8 to TRBJ2-3; 7 positions match TRBD2. V lost 1 base and J lost 2; bases outside the gene matches: 3. The length of the CDR3 is 15 residues. Germline CDR1 is SGHVS and CDR2 is FQNEAQ. The CDR3 nucleotides are TGTGCCAGCAGCTTAGGCGGGAGAGACACAGATACGCAGTATTTT. It encodes CASSLGGRDTDTQYF.

The chain uses TRBV24-1 and TRBJ1-1; unclear D gene. The V and J ends lost 2 bases and 1 base respectively, with 7 bases between them. The germline V gene encodes CDR1 KGHDR and CDR2 SFDVKD. The CDR3 loop spans 14 amino acids. The CDR3 nucleotides read TGTGCCACCAGTGATTCCCGACAGAACACTGAAGCTTTCTTT. Translated: CATSDSRQNTEAFF.

The chain uses TRBV5-8 and TRBJ2-1, with D tentatively TRBD2 (5 bases). The CDR3 sequence is 13 residues long. V lost 0 bases to trimming and J lost 15 bases, with 16 bases between them. Germline-derived CDR1 and CDR2 are SGHTS and YDEGEE. The CDR3 is CASSLDDYQLGFF. The CDR3 bases are TGTGCCAGCAGCTTGGACGACTATCAGTTGGGGTTCTTC.

The chain links TRBV19 to TRBJ1-1; 10 bases fit TRBD1. Germline-derived CDR1 and CDR2 are LNHDA and SQIVND (reference sequence). This CDR3 has 15 amino acids. Trimming removed 5 bases from V and 2 bases from J; junction bases left unmatched: 5. The CDR3 DNA is TGTGCCAGTAGTGTACCGACAGGGGGCAACACTGAAGCTTTCTTT. Translating gives CASSVPTGGNTEAFF.

This chain connects TRBV5-6 to TRBJ2-7, with TRBD2 matching over 8 bases. Trimming at V came to 4 bases and at J to 6 bases, leaving 12 bases not matched to a gene. The V gene's germline CDR1 is SGHDT and CDR2 YYEEEE. This CDR3 contains 15 residues. This CDR3 reads CASSLDRGLASEQYF. The DNA of the CDR3 is TGTGCCAGCAGCCTGGACCGTGGACTAGCATCCGAGCAGTACTTC.

This chain links TRBV18 with TRBJ2-7; D gene unclear. The CDR3 runs to 14 residues. Germline V CDR1 and CDR2: KGHSH, LQKENI. The V gene lost 2 bases and the J gene lost 2 bases, with 10 bases spanning the gap. The CDR3 loop is CASSPRQVAYEQYF. The CDR3 nucleotides are TGTGCCAGCTCACCAAGGCAGGTCGCCTACGAGCAGTACTTC.